The 28 T cell receptor beta chains presented below share a single source sample, sequenced in a study of blood T cell repertoires in COVID-19. Sequencing was performed with immunoSEQ multiplex PCR; in TCRdb, only in-frame clones are kept and a portion is missing. Of approximately 210,000 clones listed, 85% to 90% are singletons. The sequenced sample was PBMCs or T cells enriched from blood (not recorded which). The source is a woman aged 50 to 60 with acute COVID-19.

The chain has TRBV29-1 and TRBJ2-3; 13 positions agree with TRBD2. CDR1 is SQVTM and CDR2 is ANQGSEA in the germline V gene. The length of the CDR3 is 14 residues. V shed 7 bases and J 3 bases; nucleotides not matched to a gene: 4. The CDR3 loop is CSAGLAGETDTQYF. The CDR3 coding sequence is TGCAGCGCCGGACTAGCGGGAGAAACAGATACGCAGTATTTT.

The chain combines TRBV2 with TRBJ1-4; TRBD1 agrees at 7 bases. V lost 10 bases, J lost 5 bases, and 10 bases stayed unmatched. This CDR3 is built from 14 residues. Germline assignment: CDR1 SNHLY and CDR2 FYNNEI. As DNA, the CDR3 is TGTGCCACCAGCTGGGGCAGGGGGAATGAAAAACTGTTTTTT. It yields the protein CATSWGRGNEKLFF. The whole variable domain, remainder taken from reference TRBV2 and TRBJ1-4, is EPEVTQTPSHQVTQMGQEVILRCVPISNHLYFYWYRQILGQKVEFLVSFYNNEISEKSEIFDDQFSVERPDGSNFTLKIRSTKLEDSAMYFCATSWGRGNEKLFFGSGTQLSVL.

The chain recombines TRBV7-9 with TRBJ1-2; TRBD1 agrees at 8 bases. The CDR3 has 15 amino acids. The germline V gene has CDR1 SEHNR and CDR2 FQNEAQ (reference sequence). After removal of 5 bases from V and 4 bases from J, the junction contained 9 bases not matched to a gene. This CDR3 is CASSQWDRHIYGYTF. In nucleotides, the CDR3 is TGTGCCAGCAGCCAATGGGACAGGCATATCTATGGCTACACCTTC. Supplemented by reference TRBV7-9 and TRBJ1-2, the full variable domain reads DTGVSQNPRHKITKRGQNVTFRCDPISEHNRLYWYRQTLGQGPEFLTYFQNEAQLEKSRLLSDRFSAERPKGSFSTLEIQRTEQGDSAMYLCASSQWDRHIYGYTFGSGTRLTVV.

The V call is TRBV5-1, the J call TRBJ1-5, with D possibly matching TRBD1 (6 bases). The length of the CDR3 is 16 residues. V gave up 4 bases and J gave up 2 bases, with 16 bases separating them. Looked up from germline, CDR1 is SGHRS and CDR2 is YFSETQ. The DNA for the CDR3 is TGCGCCAGCAGCGTACAGGGCCCCCCTGGCAATCAGCCCCAGCATTTT. Translation gives CASSVQGPPGNQPQHF. Supplemented by reference TRBV5-1 and TRBJ1-5, the full variable domain reads KAGVTQTPRYLIKTRGQQVTLSCSPISGHRSVSWYQQTPGQGLQFLFEYFSETQRNKGNFPGRFSGRQFSNSRSEMNVSTLELGDSALYLCASSVQGPPGNQPQHFGDGTRLSIL.

The chain has TRBV5-1 and TRBJ2-7, with 7 nucleotides matching TRBD1. The germline gives CDR1 SGHRS, CDR2 YFSETQ. The CDR3 runs to 14 residues. The J segment lost 5 bases and the V segment lost 4 bases, leaving 9 bases of the junction unmatched. The CDR3 DNA reads TGCGCCAGCAGCCGTCGACAGGGCGGCCACGAGCAGTACTTC. This translates into CASSRRQGGHEQYF.

This chain joins TRBV10-3 and TRBJ2-7, with D maybe TRBD2 (5 bases). V was trimmed by 6 bases and J by 0 bases, leaving 12 bases between them. The CDR3 contains 14 residues. Germline CDR1 reads ENHRY; CDR2 reads SYGVKD. CDR3 nucleotides: TGTGCCATCAGCGGAGGTTTCGGCTCCTACGAGCAGTACTTC. Translated: CAISGGFGSYEQYF.

This clone was seen ten or more times. The chain has TRBV6-2 or TRBV6-3 and TRBJ2-1; 7 nucleotides line up with TRBD1. V lost 7 bases and J lost 3; bases outside the gene matches: 9. Germline assignment: CDR1 MNHEY and CDR2 SVGEGT. The CDR3 loop spans 15 amino acids. CDR3 residues: CASNPRDRFYNEQFF. CDR3 bases: TGTGCCAGCAACCCCAGGGACAGATTCTACAATGAGCAGTTCTTC.

This sequence joins TRBV28 and TRBJ2-3; D might be TRBD2 (5 bases). The germline V gene encodes CDR1 MDHEN and CDR2 SYDVKM. CDR3 length equals 17 residues. V was trimmed by 4 bases and J by 2 bases, leaving 19 bases between them. CDR3 nucleotides: TGTGCCAGCAGTTCCCCCCCAGGACGGGGAGTCACAGATACGCAGTATTTT. Its protein is CASSSPPGRGVTDTQYF.

This chain uses TRBV6-4 with TRBJ1-6; D remains unclear. Trimming pared 0 bases from V and 9 bases from J, leaving 3 bases between. This CDR3 is built from 12 residues. Germline V gives CDR1 MRHNA, CDR2 SNTAGT. CDR3 in amino acids: CASSDSSSPLHF. The CDR3 bases are TGTGCCAGCAGTGACTCGAGTTCACCCCTCCACTTT.

The chain carries TRBV7-3 and TRBJ1-2; a possible D gene is TRBD1 (5 bases). V gave up 5 bases and J gave up 2 bases, with 9 bases separating them. The CDR3 covers 13 residues. CDR1 is SGHTA and CDR2 is FQGTGA in the germline V gene. The CDR3 nucleotides read TGTGCCAGCAGCCCCGACAGAAACTATGGCTACACCTTC. It yields the protein CASSPDRNYGYTF.

This chain uses TRBV5-1 with TRBJ2-2; 10 bases agree with TRBD2. V lost 4 bases, J lost 4 bases, and 10 bases stayed unmatched. CDR1 is SGHRS and CDR2 is YFSETQ in the germline V gene. This CDR3 contains 17 residues. The CDR3 here is CASSHGASGSITGELFF. As DNA, the CDR3 is TGCGCCAGCAGCCATGGGGCTAGCGGGAGTATCACCGGGGAGCTGTTTTTT.

This rearrangement joins TRBV24-1 to TRBJ2-7, with 7 bases aligning to TRBD1. The CDR3 covers 12 residues. J gave up 2 bases and V 9 bases, and 3 bases lay outside the gene matches. CDR1 is KGHDR, CDR2 SFDVKD, per germline. The CDR3 region has the DNA TGTGCCACCCAGGGGGTAGCCTACGAGCAGTACTTC. Translating it yields CATQGVAYEQYF.

The chain employs TRBV3-1 (or the pseudogene TRBV3-2) and TRBJ1-1; D might be TRBD1 (5 bases). V shed 1 base and J shed 7 bases, with 13 bases lying between them. CDR1 is LGHDT and CDR2 is YNNKEL in the germline V gene (reference sequence). This CDR3 contains 14 residues. CDR3: CASSQAEGVLEAFF. CDR3 DNA: TGTGCCAGCAGCCAAGCTGAAGGGGTCCTTGAAGCTTTCTTT.

J is TRBJ2-2 and V is TRBV7-2, with D possibly being TRBD2 (5 bases). Germline V gene lookup returns CDR1 SGHTA and CDR2 FQGNSA. The length of the CDR3 is 15 residues. V lost 1 base and J lost 4, with 10 bases in between. CDR3 in DNA: TGTGCCAGCAGCTTAGGTCCGGGAAGCACCGGGGAGCTGTTTTTT. It is translated as CASSLGPGSTGELFF.

The genes are TRBV9 and TRBJ2-1, with TRBD2 matching 7 bases. The CDR3 consists of 15 residues. V shed 0 bases and J 3 bases; nucleotides not matched to a gene: 3. Germline V lookup: CDR1 SGDLS, CDR2 YYNGEE. The CDR3 DNA reads TGTGCCAGCAGCGTAGGGCGGGAGCTCTACAATGAGCAGTTCTTC. It encodes CASSVGRELYNEQFF.

The chain links TRBV19 to TRBJ2-7; tentatively, D is TRBD2 (6 bases). Germline V gene data show CDR1 as LNHDA and CDR2 as SQIVND (reference sequence). V was shortened by 5 bases and J by 3 bases, with 17 bases between the two germline ends. The CDR3 totals 15 residues. The CDR3: CASSPTGGTLYEQYF. In DNA form, the CDR3 reads TGTGCCAGTAGTCCCACTGGCGGGACGCTCTACGAGCAGTACTTC. The full variable domain, its missing parts supplied by reference TRBV19 and TRBJ2-7, is DGGITQSPKYLFRKEGQNVTLSCEQNLNHDAMYWYRQDPGQGLRLIYYSQIVNDFQKGDIAEGYSVSREKKESFPLTVTSAQKNPTAFYLCASSPTGGTLYEQYFGPGTRLTVT.

This chain uses TRBV19 with TRBJ1-1; tentative D call: TRBD1 (6 bases). V shed 4 bases and J shed 1 base, with 16 bases lying between them. The CDR3 extends over 16 amino acids. From germline, CDR1 is LNHDA and CDR2 SQIVND (reference sequence). CDR3 loop: CASSTPGQEENTEAFF. For the CDR3, the DNA is TGTGCCAGTAGTACACCGGGACAAGAAGAGAACACTGAAGCTTTCTTT.

The chain joins TRBV5-4 to TRBJ2-1; 9 positions agree with TRBD1. This CDR3 has 16 residues. V trimming: 2 bases; J trimming: 4 bases; junction bases outside the gene matches: 7. The germline gives CDR1 SGHNT, CDR2 YYREEE (reference sequence). The CDR3 loop reads CASSLQTGGGYNEQFF. CDR3 nucleotide sequence: TGTGCCAGCAGCTTACAGACAGGGGGAGGTTACAATGAGCAGTTCTTC.

V is TRBV7-8 and J is TRBJ2-1, with 13 bases that match TRBD2. From germline, CDR1 is SGHVS and CDR2 FQNEAQ. V trimming: 5 bases; J trimming: 10 bases; junction bases outside the gene matches: 8. CDR3 size: 15 residues. The CDR3 DNA is TGTGCCAGCAGCATACTAGCGGGAGGGCCGGGAGAGCAGTTCTTC. It codes for CASSILAGGPGEQFF.

This sequence joins TRBV6-1 and TRBJ1-2; D possibly corresponds to TRBD1 (6 bases). In germline, CDR1 is MNHNS, CDR2 SASEGT. Between the trimmed V and J ends, which lost 2 bases and 5 bases, there was a span of 18 bases. The CDR3 has 16 amino acids. DNA for the CDR3: TGTGCCAGCAGTGAAAGAGGGCAGGGGCTAGGGTATGGCTACACCTTC. This codes for CASSERGQGLGYGYTF.

The count of this clone is one. The chain carries TRBV18 and TRBJ2-7; 16 bases agree with TRBD2. CDR1 is KGHSH and CDR2 is LQKENI in the germline V gene. After removal of 4 bases from V and 0 bases from J, the junction contained 9 bases not matched to a gene. This CDR3 is 19 amino acids long. CDR3 protein: CASSLLGLAGGTNSYEQYF. The CDR3 nucleotides are TGTGCCAGCTCACTCCTGGGACTAGCGGGAGGGACCAACTCCTACGAGCAGTACTTC.

This clone appeared once. J is TRBJ1-1 and V is TRBV19, with 8 nucleotides matching TRBD1. Germline-derived CDR1 and CDR2 are LNHDA and SQIVND (reference sequence). V trimming: 5 bases; J trimming: 4 bases; junction bases outside the gene matches: 6. This CDR3 is 14 amino acids long. DNA of the CDR3: TGTGCCAGTAGTCCTGGACAGGGATCCACTGAAGCTTTCTTT. It is translated as CASSPGQGSTEAFF.

Notes on this clone: The CDR3 end shows no conserved phenylalanine or tryptophan, and so a read error is likely. It is unclear where the CDR3 begins or ends on the DNA, so no DNA is shown, and the CDR3 is as TCRdb lists it. This rearrangement joins TRBV20-1 to TRBJ1-1. 11 amino acids form the CDR3, both terminal residues included. The V gene's germline CDR1 is DFQATT and CDR2 SNEGSKA (reference sequence). CDR3 amino acids: CSAAGGDVVCV.

The chain has TRBV13 and TRBJ2-1; 12 bases fit TRBD2. The CDR3 spans 15 residues. CDR1 PRHDT and CDR2 FYEKMQ come from the germline V gene (reference sequence). V dropped 2 bases and J dropped 7; count of bases not matched to a gene: 3. The DNA of the CDR3 is TGTGCCAGCAGCTTACAAGGACTAGCGGGAAATGAGCAGTTCTTC. It specifies CASSLQGLAGNEQFF.

The chain employs TRBV5-1 and TRBJ2-1; D possibly corresponds to TRBD2 (5 bases). Trimming left V 5 bases short and J 2 bases short, with 17 bases between. The germline CDR1 and CDR2 sequences are SGHRS and YFSETQ. The CDR3 contains 16 residues. The DNA for the CDR3 is TGCGCCAGCAGGAGTATAGCGTCAGGCCCCTACAATGAGCAGTTCTTC. Translated: CASRSIASGPYNEQFF.

The CDR3 DNA follows: TGTGCCAGTAGTGCACAAGAGAACACTGAAGCTTTCTTT. Encoded protein: CASSAQENTEAFF. The J gene is TRBJ1-1, the V gene TRBV19; no firm D call. Trimming left V 5 bases short and J 1 base short, with 8 bases between. CDR1 and CDR2 (germline): LNHDA, SQIVND (reference sequence). The CDR3 totals 13 residues.

The chain couples TRBV27 to TRBJ2-1; a weak D match, TRBD2 (6 bases). Trimming stripped 1 base from V and 2 bases from J, with 9 bases between. The CDR3 sequence is 15 residues long. CDR1 and CDR2 from the germline V gene are MNHEY and SMNVEV (reference sequence). The CDR3 DNA follows: TGTGCCAGCAGTTTATGGACTACCGCCTACAATGAGCAGTTCTTC. Amino acids: CASSLWTTAYNEQFF.

The V gene is TRBV18, the J gene TRBJ2-1, with 14 bases lining up with TRBD2. There are 17 residues in the CDR3. V dropped 2 bases and J dropped 8; count of bases not matched to a gene: 8. Germline CDR1 KGHSH, CDR2 LQKENI. CDR3 amino acids: CASSPLGLAGAVDEQFF. Written as DNA, the CDR3 is TGTGCCAGCTCACCATTGGGACTAGCGGGAGCGGTCGATGAGCAGTTCTTC.